This T cell receptor (beta chain) was obtained from a study of T cells after yellow fever vaccination (dated by TCRdb to between 2019 and 2020). Some background on the complete study: The SMART-Seq v4 Ultra Low Input RNA kit was used to prepare libraries from fractions with low cell numbers. To follow T-cell clones before and after both primary and booster YFV17D yellow fever vaccination, bulk TCR alpha and beta repertoires underwent longitudinal sequencing. Two healthy male donors, one aged 18 to 30 and one aged 30 to 40 years, made up the cohort. Blood was collected at multiple timepoints before and after primary and secondary immunization, and bulk PBMC replicates and cell subsets were isolated. The investigation overall reported the following: Only two donors were included in the study, so the extent to which the findings can be generalized is limited. After the booster, most clones that had expanded after primary vaccination were detected again (around 96% of CD4 and roughly nine tenths of CD8), suggesting broad maintenance of memory. Compared with the primary T-cell response, the secondary T-cell response was faster but weaker, reaching its peak on day 5 rather than on day 15. A small share of clonotypes occurred in both CD4 and CD8 compartments, likely arising from convergent recombination. Computational filtering was needed because FACS-sorted repertoires could contain abundant contaminating clonotypes from the bulk population.

The instrument given in TCRdb is Illumina NovaSeq 6000. TCR cDNA was synthesized by 5'RACE template switching, through which a universal primer site and unique molecular identifiers were introduced. Priming for cDNA synthesis came from both the TCR alpha and TCR beta constant segments. Libraries were amplified in two PCR steps, with sample barcodes and sequencing adapters added in the second step. Sequencing of the libraries was done on either Illumina HiSeq 2500 (2x100 bp) or NovaSeq (2x150 bp). In the source study's methods: MIGEC was used to demultiplex reads and collapse the reads into UMI consensus sequences, and MiXCR was used for V(D)J alignment. Vaccine-responding clonotypes were identified with edgeR using replicate PBMC samples, with FDR below 0.01 and a log2 fold change above 5 up to day 15 being required. Each bulk clonotype was labeled CD4 or CD8 based on which sequenced repertoire, CD4 or CD8, contained the clonotype at higher abundance. TCRdb's own reprocessing of the public reads used fastp at Q25 and MiXCR and kept productive beta chains. Each CDR3 protein appears once, grouped with its most common genes and DNA. The V and J calls were not made by the authors but by TCRdb's processing. For this sample there are around 300,000 distinct CDR3 sequences; approximately 4% appear just once. The ten biggest clones cover approximately 23% of the sample.

From the germline V gene, CDR1 is SGHTS and CDR2 is YDEGEE. Clipping removes 1 base from V and 2 bases from J, with 3 as the unmatched junction base count. The CDR3 has 14 amino acids, counting the end cysteine and phenylalanine. The retained sequence is limited to the CDR3, 42 bases, with the frame set at the first base. Concerning this clonotype itself: Its specific antigen is unknown. No clone much larger than this one lies a single base away; base qualities are absent.

Interpreted using the paper, the treatment or condition label stands for: live attenuated yellow fever vaccine strain. At every blood-draw timepoint, two biological replicates of bulk PBMCs were collected. PBMCs were isolated from peripheral blood using a standard Ficoll-Paque protocol. RNA was extracted with TriZol from bulk PBMCs, CD4 and CD8 fractions, and dextramer-positive and dextramer-negative fractions. This clonotype was obtained from a man aged 18 to 30 who received the YFV17D yellow fever vaccine. Source: PBMCs, taken 5 days after the yellow fever booster vaccination. Recombination connected TRBV5-8 to TRBJ2-7; 7 junctional bases match TRBD2. The bases are TGTGCCAGCAGCTTGCGGGGGGATACCTACGAGCAGTACTTC. It translates as CASSLRGDTYEQYF.